The 2 T cell receptor beta chains in this list originate from one sample, sequenced in a study of blood T cell repertoires in COVID-19. This table comes from immunoSEQ multiplex PCR, and its TCRdb copy is limited to in-frame clones, with some not included. This sample has around 100,000 clones, with about 85% found just once. The material sequenced was peripheral blood. The receptors originated from a man aged 50-59 years with active or convalescent COVID-19.

This sequence joins TRBV18 and TRBJ1-1; TRBD1 aligns across 7 bases. CDR1 is KGHSH, CDR2 LQKENI, per germline. With 4 bases clipped from V and 0 bases from J, the junction kept 5 bases outside the gene matches. The CDR3 is 15 amino acids. The CDR3, as DNA: TGTGCCAGCTCACGCTCAGGGGGAGTGAACACTGAAGCTTTCTTT. Translation gives CASSRSGGVNTEAFF.

The gene calls are TRBV7-2 and TRBJ2-4, with 9 bases identical to TRBD2. The germline V gene has CDR1 SGHTA and CDR2 FQGNSA. The CDR3 spans 15 residues. V shed 3 bases, J shed 6 bases, and the junction held 6 bases outside the gene matches. In nucleotides, the CDR3 is TGTGCCAGCAGCTTTAGCGGGAGCGCGGGAAACATTCAGTACTTC. Protein: CASSFSGSAGNIQYF. Full variable domain (remainder filled in from reference TRBV7-2 and TRBJ2-4): GAGVSQSPSNKVTEKGKDVELRCDPISGHTALYWYRQSLGQGLEFLIYFQGNSAPDKSGLPSDRFSAERTGGSVSTLTIQRTQQEDSAVYLCASSFSGSAGNIQYFGAGTRLSVL.